These 24 T cell receptor beta chains share one sample of origin, sequenced in a study of blood T cell repertoires in COVID-19. Clones were sequenced by immunoSEQ multiplex PCR, and TCRdb holds only the in-frame ones, with some missing. The sample includes more than 250,000 clones, approximately 89% seen only once; the top ten take roughly 1.2%. Sequenced sample: PBMCs or T cells enriched from blood (not recorded which). The receptors were sampled from a middle-aged woman with acute COVID-19.

The V and J genes are TRBV5-4 and TRBJ1-2; 7 nucleotides agree with TRBD1. CDR1 is SGHNT, CDR2 YYREEE, per germline (reference sequence). There are 14 residues in the CDR3. The trim removed 4 bases at V and 8 bases at J, leaving 11 bases unmatched. The DNA for the CDR3 is TGTGCCAGCAGCCCTGGGACAGCGGTCCTAGGCTACACCTTC. Residues: CASSPGTAVLGYTF.

The J gene is TRBJ2-1, the V gene TRBV9; no clear D. Trimming removed 3 bases at V and 9 bases at J, with 13 bases between. Germline CDR1 SGDLS, CDR2 YYNGEE. The length of the CDR3 is 13 residues. DNA of the CDR3: TGTGCCAGCAGCGGTTCCTCGAGAGGTGAGCAGTTCTTC. It yields the protein CASSGSSRGEQFF.

The rearrangement joins TRBV18 to TRBJ1-6; weak D call: TRBD1 (6 bases). The CDR3 is made up of 14 amino acids. The germline V gene has CDR1 KGHSH and CDR2 LQKENI. V gave up 3 bases and J gave up 9 bases, with 12 bases separating them. CDR3 protein: CASSPPGQTSPLHF. The CDR3 DNA is TGTGCCAGCTCACCGCCCGGACAGACTTCACCCCTCCACTTT. The entire variable domain, with the rest obtained from reference TRBV18 and TRBJ1-6, is as follows: NAGVMQNPRHLVRRRGQEARLRCSPMKGHSHVYWYRQLPEEGLKFMVYLQKENIIDESGMPKERFSAEFPKEGPSILRIQQVVRGDSAAYFCASSPPGQTSPLHFGNGTRLTVT.

This chain links TRBV3-1 (or the pseudogene TRBV3-2) with TRBJ2-7; 10 bases are a match to TRBD1. Germline values: CDR1 LGHDT, CDR2 YNNKEL (reference sequence). This CDR3 is built from 13 residues. The V segment lost 4 bases and the J segment 3 bases; nucleotides outside the gene matches: 0. DNA for the CDR3: TGTGCCAGCAGCCGGACAGGGGGCTACGAGCAGTACTTC. Translated, it gives CASSRTGGYEQYF.

The chain carries TRBV6-6 and TRBJ1-2; D remains unclear. The germline gives CDR1 MNHNY, CDR2 SVGAGI (reference sequence). Trimming removed 7 bases from V and 0 bases from J, with 15 bases in between. CDR3 length: 15 residues. The CDR3 loop is CASIRSEQTNYGYTF. The CDR3 DNA reads TGTGCCAGCATTAGAAGCGAACAAACTAACTATGGCTACACCTTC.

The chain employs TRBV3-1 (or the pseudogene TRBV3-2) and TRBJ1-2; D not certain. V lost 7 bases to trimming and J lost 3 bases, with 12 bases between them. The CDR3 length is 13 residues. The germline CDR1 and CDR2 sequences are LGHDT and YNNKEL (reference sequence). The chain's CDR3 is CASTRGPHYGYTF. CDR3 nucleotide sequence: TGTGCCAGCACCCGGGGTCCCCACTATGGCTACACCTTC.

The chain employs TRBV7-8 and TRBJ2-1; 7 bases are a match to TRBD2. J gave up 5 bases and V 8 bases, and 12 bases lay outside the gene matches. The CDR3 consists of 15 residues. Germline V CDR1 and CDR2: SGHVS, FQNEAQ. CDR3 amino acids: CASGREGRLNNEQFF. The DNA for the CDR3 is TGTGCCAGCGGGAGGGAGGGCCGTTTAAACAATGAGCAGTTCTTC.

This sequence joins TRBV18 and TRBJ2-1; 9 nucleotides agree with TRBD2. The CDR3 sequence is 16 residues long. Germline CDR1 and CDR2: KGHSH and LQKENI. V shed 2 bases, J shed 9 bases, and the junction held 11 bases outside the gene matches. The CDR3 loop is CASSPRASGAVGEQFF. The CDR3 nucleotides read TGTGCCAGCTCACCAAGGGCTAGCGGGGCTGTAGGTGAGCAGTTCTTC. The whole variable domain, remainder taken from reference TRBV18 and TRBJ2-1, is NAGVMQNPRHLVRRRGQEARLRCSPMKGHSHVYWYRQLPEEGLKFMVYLQKENIIDESGMPKERFSAEFPKEGPSILRIQQVVRGDSAAYFCASSPRASGAVGEQFFGPGTRLTVL.

J is TRBJ2-2 and V is TRBV2; the match to TRBD2 covers 12 bases. The V and J ends lost 6 bases and 5 bases, in that order; junction bases with no gene match: 4. Germline values: CDR1 SNHLY, CDR2 FYNNEI. The length of the CDR3 is 15 residues. The CDR3 region is CASSPGLAGTGELFF. The CDR3 nucleotides read TGTGCCAGCAGCCCCGGACTAGCGGGGACCGGGGAGCTGTTTTTT.

This clone was detected only once. The V and J genes are TRBV29-1 and TRBJ2-5; D is perhaps TRBD2 (6 bases). The CDR3 length is 12 residues. Trimming removed 7 bases at V and 7 bases at J, with 16 bases between. Germline V gene data show CDR1 as SQVTM and CDR2 as ANQGSEA. CDR3 sequence: CSALAGSGTQYF. CDR3 nucleotides: TGCAGCGCCCTGGCCGGGAGCGGGACCCAGTACTTC.

V usage is TRBV3-1 (or the pseudogene TRBV3-2) and J usage is TRBJ2-7; tentative D call: TRBD2 (6 bases). The germline gives CDR1 LGHDT, CDR2 YNNKEL (reference sequence). This CDR3 comprises 14 residues. V gave up 1 base and J gave up 13 bases, with 20 bases separating them. CDR3 coding DNA: TGTGCCAGCAGCCAAGGCGGGGCTAGCAGCCTTCTCTACTTC. This sequence encodes CASSQGGASSLLYF.

The gene calls are TRBV27 and TRBJ2-7, with D perhaps matching TRBD1 (5 bases). CDR1 and CDR2 from the germline V gene are MNHEY and SMNVEV (reference sequence). Trimming cost V 3 bases and J 3 bases, with 18 bases left between them. This CDR3 contains 16 residues. CDR3 sequence reads: CASSFSLGLVNYEQYF. CDR3 bases: TGTGCCAGCAGTTTTTCGTTGGGGCTGGTAAACTACGAGCAGTACTTC.

The chain combines TRBV29-1 with TRBJ2-1; 9 bases map to TRBD2. This CDR3 has 15 amino acids. V gave up 4 bases and J gave up 5 bases; unmatched junction bases: 9. From germline, CDR1 is SQVTM and CDR2 ANQGSEA. The CDR3 is CSVGRLAALNNEQFF. The CDR3 DNA reads TGCAGCGTTGGCCGACTAGCGGCACTGAACAATGAGCAGTTCTTC.

The V and J genes are TRBV28 and TRBJ1-2; TRBD1 agrees at 9 bases. Per germline, CDR1 MDHEN and CDR2 SYDVKM. The J segment lost 2 bases and the V segment lost 7 bases, leaving 17 bases of the junction unmatched. The CDR3 has 18 residues. In nucleotides, the CDR3 is TGTGCCAGCAACCGTCCGGGGACAGGGCGTGGAGGGAACTATGGCTACACCTTC. Encoded protein: CASNRPGTGRGGNYGYTF.

The chain recombines TRBV6-1 with TRBJ2-6, with a tentative D call TRBD1 (6 bases). The CDR3 has 16 amino acids. CDR1 and CDR2 (germline): MNHNS, SASEGT. With 4 bases removed from V and 1 base from J, the gap between germline ends came to 11 bases. CDR3 protein: CASSGGQRSGANVLTF. CDR3 DNA: TGTGCCAGCAGTGGGGGGCAGAGATCTGGGGCCAACGTCCTGACTTTC.

The chain employs TRBV27 and TRBJ2-1; weak D call: TRBD2 (5 bases). Deletions cut 9 bases from V and 8 bases from J, with 11 bases between. The germline V gene has CDR1 MNHEY and CDR2 SMNVEV (reference sequence). This CDR3 is built from 11 residues. CDR3 in DNA: TGTGCCAGTCTAGGAGGTGATGAGCAGTTCTTC. Residues: CASLGGDEQFF.

The chain employs TRBV25-1 and TRBJ1-2; 9 bases map to TRBD1. The V gene's germline CDR1 is MGHDK and CDR2 SYGVNS. The CDR3 covers 14 residues. V lost 3 bases to trimming and J lost 8 bases; unmatched junction nucleotides: 7. The CDR3 spells CASSDSGQGGGYTF. The CDR3 coding sequence is TGTGCCAGCAGTGACTCGGGACAGGGTGGCGGCTACACCTTC.

The V gene is TRBV3-1 (or the pseudogene TRBV3-2), the J gene TRBJ2-7; TRBD2 agrees at 7 bases. V was pared by 3 bases and J by 5 bases, with 10 bases of the junction left unmatched. This CDR3 has 15 amino acids. Germline assignment: CDR1 LGHDT and CDR2 YNNKEL (reference sequence). CDR3 in amino acids: CASSQTAGVEDEQYV. CDR3 sequence (DNA): TGTGCCAGCAGCCAGACGGCGGGAGTAGAAGACGAGCAGTACGTC.

This clone was detected once. This sequence joins TRBV19 and TRBJ2-5; D is unclear. CDR1 LNHDA and CDR2 SQIVND come from the germline V gene (reference sequence). The CDR3 covers 14 residues. Trimming left V 5 bases short and J 0 bases short, with 10 bases between. CDR3 sequence: CASSAVRYQETQYF. The CDR3 DNA reads TGTGCCAGTAGTGCAGTCCGCTACCAAGAGACCCAGTACTTC.

This sequence joins TRBV29-1 and TRBJ2-5; D is perhaps TRBD1 (6 bases). V lost 6 bases and J lost 1, with 12 bases in between. The CDR3 is 13 amino acids. Germline V gene sequence: CDR1 SQVTM, CDR2 ANQGSEA. The CDR3 region is CSVLQGLQETQYF. The CDR3 coding sequence is TGCAGCGTCCTACAGGGTCTCCAAGAGACCCAGTACTTC.

The genes are TRBV2 and TRBJ2-2; 7 positions agree with TRBD2. Germline trimming cut 7 bases from V and 0 bases from J; bases unmatched to any gene: 2. Germline loops: CDR1 SNHLY, CDR2 FYNNEI. CDR3 length: 14 amino acids. The CDR3 DNA reads as TGTGCCAGCACGGGACTACCGAACACCGGGGAGCTGTTTTTT. Its translation: CASTGLPNTGELFF. Complete variable domain (other parts from reference TRBV2 and TRBJ2-2): EPEVTQTPSHQVTQMGQEVILRCVPISNHLYFYWYRQILGQKVEFLVSFYNNEISEKSEIFDDQFSVERPDGSNFTLKIRSTKLEDSAMYFCASTGLPNTGELFFGEGSRLTVL.

The chain has TRBV7-9 and TRBJ2-1; TRBD1 agrees at 7 bases. The CDR3 contains 14 residues. After removal of 4 bases from V and 3 bases from J, the junction contained 3 bases not matched to a gene. Germline CDR1 is SEHNR and CDR2 is FQNEAQ (reference sequence). CDR3 loop: CASSSYRGYNEQFF. The CDR3 nucleotides read TGTGCCAGCAGCTCATACAGGGGCTACAATGAGCAGTTCTTC.

The rearrangement joins TRBV28 to TRBJ2-6; 9 nucleotides match TRBD1. V trimming: 6 bases; J trimming: 3 bases; junction bases outside the gene matches: 9. Germline CDR1 reads MDHEN; CDR2 reads SYDVKM. The CDR3 length is 17 residues. Here the CDR3 reads CASRTGTGLHGANVLTF. For the CDR3, the DNA is TGTGCCAGCAGGACCGGGACAGGGTTGCATGGGGCCAACGTCCTGACTTTC.

This chain links TRBV3-1 (or the pseudogene TRBV3-2) with TRBJ1-2; no firm D call. Deletions cut 4 bases from V and 1 base from J, with 10 bases between. This CDR3 contains 14 residues. CDR1 and CDR2 from the germline V gene are LGHDT and YNNKEL (reference sequence). CDR3 nucleotide sequence: TGTGCCAGCAGCCTAGGAGCGTTTAACTATGGCTACACCTTC. It encodes CASSLGAFNYGYTF.